By its share, the clone carrying this T cell receptor beta chain is medium-sized. Antigen specificity is unknown. The record originates from a study of circulating CD8 cells and anti-PD-1 response in melanoma. Across the whole study: About 55% of the 13 melanoma patients received first-line anti-PD-1 therapy.

Each library started from about 14 ng of total RNA using the QIAseq Immune Repertoire TCR panel. TCRdb passed the reads through MiXCR, listing each CDR3 protein once. This sample yields 400 or so distinct CDR3 sequences, of which over 6.5% are seen a single time; 67% belongs to the top ten. Whole-study findings and limits: At M1, fewer than 8% of TRB clonotypes appeared in multiple subsets.

Sorting of live CD3+CD8+TCRalphabeta+ cells by PD-1 and/or TIGIT gave four subsets. The TCR was taken from a human donor with melanoma. The starting material was CD8+ T cells from PBMCs, obtained at baseline or after one month of anti-PD-1 therapy (not recorded which).

DNA for the CDR3: TGTGCCAGCAGTTTGGGGACAGGGTACAATGAGCAGTTCTTC. This gives the protein CASSLGTGYNEQFF. The chain carries TRBV28 and TRBJ2-1; 9 bases match TRBD1. The CDR3 is 14 amino acids. Germline V CDR1 and CDR2: MDHEN, SYDVKM. V shed 3 bases, J shed 4 bases, and the junction held 1 base outside the gene matches.